This T cell receptor beta chain was captured in a study of T cell responses to AZD1222 COVID-19 vaccine. This clone was observed a single time. Its antigen is not known. General observations from the study: Nearly half of spike-specific TCRs reportedly go after variant regions that carry no mutations. Baseline seropositivity characterized only a handful of AZD1222 recipients. Regions 160-218 and 743-854 dominated among vaccine-associated CD4 TCRs spanning spike. Most donors were white British and more were female, and clonal diversity was possibly underestimated.

Only in-frame clones appear in the TCRdb table, and some are missing; sequencing was by immunoSEQ multiplex PCR. The sample holds about 180,000 clones; approximately 92% are singletons and the top ten take roughly 1%. Trimming took 0 bases from V and 7 from J, leaving 15 bases between them. Germline-derived CDR1 and CDR2 are LGHNA and YNFKEQ. This CDR3 has 15 amino acids. Sequenced here: peripheral blood, sampled 28 days after the second dose of the MenACWY control vaccine. The chain joins TRBV4-2 to TRBJ1-2, with D perhaps TRBD1 (5 bases). The clonotype originates from an adult who received the MenACWY meningococcal vaccine as a control. CDR3 residues: CASSQDSWGGAGYTF. The CDR3 nucleotides are TGTGCCAGCAGCCAAGATAGTTGGGGAGGGGCTGGCTACACCTTC.